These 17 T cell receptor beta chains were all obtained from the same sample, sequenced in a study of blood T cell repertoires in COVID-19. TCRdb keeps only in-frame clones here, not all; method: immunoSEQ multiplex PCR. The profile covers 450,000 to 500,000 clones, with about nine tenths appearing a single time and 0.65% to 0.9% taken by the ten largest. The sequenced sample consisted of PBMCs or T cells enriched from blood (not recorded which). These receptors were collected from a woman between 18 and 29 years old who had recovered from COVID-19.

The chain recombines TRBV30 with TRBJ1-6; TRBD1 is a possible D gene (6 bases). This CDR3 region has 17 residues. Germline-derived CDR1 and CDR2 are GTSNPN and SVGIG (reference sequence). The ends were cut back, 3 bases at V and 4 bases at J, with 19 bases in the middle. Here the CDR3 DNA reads TGTGCCTGGAGCCCCTCATCCGGGACACCGTATAATTCACCCCTCCACTTT. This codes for CAWSPSSGTPYNSPLHF. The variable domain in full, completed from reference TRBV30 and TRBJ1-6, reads SQTIHQWPATLVQPVGSPLSLECTVEGTSNPNLYWYRQAAGRGLQLLFYSVGIGQISSEVPQNLSASRPQDRQFILSSKKLLLSDSGFYLCAWSPSSGTPYNSPLHFGNGTRLTVT.

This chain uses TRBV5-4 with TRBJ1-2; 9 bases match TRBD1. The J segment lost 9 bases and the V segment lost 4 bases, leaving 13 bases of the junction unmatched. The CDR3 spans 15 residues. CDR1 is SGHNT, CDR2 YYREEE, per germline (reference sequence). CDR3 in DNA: TGTGCCAGCAGCGAGACAGGGGGAGTTCTGGCCCGCTACACCTTC. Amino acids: CASSETGGVLARYTF.

CDR3 in amino acids: CASSSELRGYTF. CDR3 nucleotides: TGTGCCAGCAGTTCAGAATTGCGGGGCTACACCTTC. The rearrangement links TRBV6-5 to TRBJ1-2, with D uncertain. Germline V gives CDR1 MNHEY, CDR2 SVGAGI. V was pared by 4 bases and J by 8 bases, with 11 bases between. There are 12 residues in the CDR3.

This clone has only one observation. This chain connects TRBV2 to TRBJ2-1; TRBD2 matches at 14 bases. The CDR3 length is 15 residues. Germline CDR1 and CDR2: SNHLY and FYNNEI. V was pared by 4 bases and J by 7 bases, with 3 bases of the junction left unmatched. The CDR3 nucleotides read TGTGCCAGCAGTGGGACTAGCGGGGGGTGGAATGAGCAGTTCTTC. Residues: CASSGTSGGWNEQFF. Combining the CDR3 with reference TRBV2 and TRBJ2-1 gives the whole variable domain EPEVTQTPSHQVTQMGQEVILRCVPISNHLYFYWYRQILGQKVEFLVSFYNNEISEKSEIFDDQFSVERPDGSNFTLKIRSTKLEDSAMYFCASSGTSGGWNEQFFGPGTRLTVL.

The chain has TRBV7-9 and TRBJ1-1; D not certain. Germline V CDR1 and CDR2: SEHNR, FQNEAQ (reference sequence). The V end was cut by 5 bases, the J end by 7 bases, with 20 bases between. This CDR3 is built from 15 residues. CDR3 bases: TGTGCCAGCAGCCCGAGAAACTTAGACTCCTTTGAAGCTTTCTTT. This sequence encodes CASSPRNLDSFEAFF.

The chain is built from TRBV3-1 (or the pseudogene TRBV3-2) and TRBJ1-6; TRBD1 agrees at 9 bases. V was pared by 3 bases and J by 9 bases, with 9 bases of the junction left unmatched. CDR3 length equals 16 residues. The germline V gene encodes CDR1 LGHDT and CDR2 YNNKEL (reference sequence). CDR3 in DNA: TGTGCCAGCAGCCATTCTAAGGGGACAGGGCGTTCACCCCTCCACTTT. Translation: CASSHSKGTGRSPLHF.

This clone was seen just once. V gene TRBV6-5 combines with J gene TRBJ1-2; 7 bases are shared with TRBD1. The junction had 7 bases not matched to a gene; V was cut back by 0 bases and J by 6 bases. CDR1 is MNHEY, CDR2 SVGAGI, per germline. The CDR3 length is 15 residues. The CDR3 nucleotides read TGTGCCAGCAGTTACTCTTTAGGCAGGGGGAATGGCTACACCTTC. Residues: CASSYSLGRGNGYTF.

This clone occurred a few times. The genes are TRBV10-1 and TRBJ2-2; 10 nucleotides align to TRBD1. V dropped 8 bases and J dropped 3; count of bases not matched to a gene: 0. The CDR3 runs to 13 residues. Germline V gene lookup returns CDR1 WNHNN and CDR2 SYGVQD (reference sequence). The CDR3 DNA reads TGCGCCAGCGGGACAGGGGACACCGGGGAGCTGTTTTTT. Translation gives CASGTGDTGELFF.

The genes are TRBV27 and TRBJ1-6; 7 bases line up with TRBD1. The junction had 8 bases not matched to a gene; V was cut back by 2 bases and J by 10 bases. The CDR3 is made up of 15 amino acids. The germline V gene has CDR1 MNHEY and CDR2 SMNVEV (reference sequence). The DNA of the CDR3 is TGTGCCAGCAGTTTAAGCCGACAGGGAGAATCACCCCTCCACTTT. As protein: CASSLSRQGESPLHF.

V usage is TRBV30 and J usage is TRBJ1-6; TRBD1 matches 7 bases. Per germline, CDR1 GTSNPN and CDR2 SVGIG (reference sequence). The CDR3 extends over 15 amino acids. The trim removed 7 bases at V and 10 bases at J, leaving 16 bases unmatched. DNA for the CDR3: TGTGCCTCAACAGGGGTGCCCGGTTCGTGGTCACCCCTCCACTTT. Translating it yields CASTGVPGSWSPLHF.

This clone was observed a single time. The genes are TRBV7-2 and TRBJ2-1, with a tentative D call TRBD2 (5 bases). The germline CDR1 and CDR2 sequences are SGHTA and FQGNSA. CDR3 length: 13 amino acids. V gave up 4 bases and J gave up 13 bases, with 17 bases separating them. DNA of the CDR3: TGTGCCAGCAGCTCCCTATCCTCCGGACTTCAGTTCTTC. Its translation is CASSSLSSGLQFF.

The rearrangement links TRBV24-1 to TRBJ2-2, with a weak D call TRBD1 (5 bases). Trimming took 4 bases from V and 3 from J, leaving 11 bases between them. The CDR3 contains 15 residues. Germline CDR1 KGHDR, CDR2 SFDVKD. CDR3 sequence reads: CATSDPGLDTGELFF. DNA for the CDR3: TGTGCCACCAGTGACCCAGGGTTGGACACCGGGGAGCTGTTTTTT.

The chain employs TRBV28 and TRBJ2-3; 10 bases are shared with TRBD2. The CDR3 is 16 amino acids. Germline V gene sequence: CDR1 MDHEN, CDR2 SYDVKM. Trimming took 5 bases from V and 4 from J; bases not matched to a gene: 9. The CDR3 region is CASSPPSGGKPDTQYF. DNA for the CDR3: TGTGCCAGCAGTCCCCCTAGCGGGGGTAAGCCAGATACGCAGTATTTT.

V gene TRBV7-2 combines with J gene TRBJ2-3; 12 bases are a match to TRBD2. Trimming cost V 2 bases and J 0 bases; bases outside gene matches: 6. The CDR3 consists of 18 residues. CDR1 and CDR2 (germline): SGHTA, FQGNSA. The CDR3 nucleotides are TGTGCCAGCAGCTTAAGGGCTAGCGGGGGGGTAAGCACAGATACGCAGTATTTT. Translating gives CASSLRASGGVSTDTQYF. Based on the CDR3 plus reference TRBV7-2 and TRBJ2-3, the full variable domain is GAGVSQSPSNKVTEKGKDVELRCDPISGHTALYWYRQSLGQGLEFLIYFQGNSAPDKSGLPSDRFSAERTGGSVSTLTIQRTQQEDSAVYLCASSLRASGGVSTDTQYFGPGTRLTVL.

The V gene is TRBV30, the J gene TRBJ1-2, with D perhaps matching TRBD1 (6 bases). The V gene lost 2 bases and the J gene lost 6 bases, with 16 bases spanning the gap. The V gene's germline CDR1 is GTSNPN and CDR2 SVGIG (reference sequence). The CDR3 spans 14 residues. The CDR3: CAWSSRTGHNGYTF. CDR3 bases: TGTGCCTGGAGTTCCCGGACGGGACACAATGGCTACACCTTC. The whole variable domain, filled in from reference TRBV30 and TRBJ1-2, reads SQTIHQWPATLVQPVGSPLSLECTVEGTSNPNLYWYRQAAGRGLQLLFYSVGIGQISSEVPQNLSASRPQDRQFILSSKKLLLSDSGFYLCAWSSRTGHNGYTFGSGTRLTVV.

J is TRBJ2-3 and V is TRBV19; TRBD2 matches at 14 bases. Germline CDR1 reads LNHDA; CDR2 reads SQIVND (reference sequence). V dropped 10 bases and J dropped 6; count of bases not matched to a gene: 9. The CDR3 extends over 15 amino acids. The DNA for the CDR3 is TGTGCCATTTGGACTAGCGGGGGGCCGGGGGATACGCAGTATTTT. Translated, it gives CAIWTSGGPGDTQYF.

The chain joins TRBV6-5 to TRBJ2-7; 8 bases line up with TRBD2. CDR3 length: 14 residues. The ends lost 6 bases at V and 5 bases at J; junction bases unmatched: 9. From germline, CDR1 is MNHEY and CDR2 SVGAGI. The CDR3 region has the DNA TGTGCCAGCAGGGGAGCGGGGGTGGGCCACGAGCAGTACTTC. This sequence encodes CASRGAGVGHEQYF.